A selection of T cell receptor beta chains follows, all from one sample in a study of PD-L1 blockade in urothelial cancer. The repertoire was sequenced with immunoSEQ multiplex PCR; TCRdb's copy has only in-frame clones and lacks some. This table has tens of thousands of clones, over 75% appearing once. The sample consisted of PBMCs, taken around atezolizumab (anti-PD-L1) treatment. These receptors were obtained from a man between 60 and 70 years old with urothelial cancer. CDR3s leave out the opening cysteine and the closing phenylalanine or tryptophan.

v_call,cdr3_length,cdr3_aa
TRBV5-5,11,ASSFSLEQPQH
TRBV5-1,14,ASSFGATGAAYEQY
TRBV15,12,ATSRDRQGVEQY
TRBV15,11,ATSFRQSGGYT
TRBV11-2,13,ASSVRGGVMETQY
TRBV5-1,13,ASSQGIYPNQPQH
TRBV7-2,13,ASSPRQTSHQPQH
TRBV5-1,12,ASSFQGNEETQY
TRBV5-1,9,ASSFSSEQY
TRBV27,13,ASSSSGRLSYEQY
TRBV14,15,ASSPNPLLVGSDEQY
TRBV28,13,ASSPPGQNTGELF
TRBV5-6,10,ASSLPGLPAF
TRBV11-2,12,ASSLTTGDYEQY
TRBV5-6,14,ASSLAGPGAYNEQF
TRBV5-1,14,ASSPGAGRVQETQY
TRBV5-1,15,ASSLGTSGRASYEQY
TRBV15,16,ATSRDSRGGATNQPQH
TRBV2,8,ASKGDTQY
TRBV29-1,9,SVGFETEAF
TRBV6-5,12,ASKWGGVTDTQY
TRBV30,11,AWGDGAKNIQY
TRBV2,13,ASSREGASNQPQH
TRBV6-6,14,ASRGVSGGAGDTQY
TRBV9,11,ASSDSGKETQY
TRBV28,13,ASSLQGQAYNEQF
TRBV7-9,11,ASSRATRDEQF
TRBV10-3,9,AISEVDEQF
TRBV10-1,10,ASIEGEETQY
TRBV2,11,ASTRDRNNEQF
TRBV29-1,11,SVANNPGNTIY
TRBV5-1,13,ASSPRGAPSQPQH
TRBV5-8,12,ASSLYGRGYEQY
TRBV18,12,ASSSTSGSYEQY
TRBV7-3,11,ATAGSNTGELF
TRBV19,11,ASKLGQGNTQY
TRBV30,11,ASTGTETNEQF
TRBV5-1,16,ASSLGGSSIWPQETQY
TRBV5-1,13,ASNPTDRQNTEAF
TRBV4-2,14,ASSQEGRAGQETQY
TRBV9,13,ASSVGDRVRTEAF
TRBV5-1,17,ASSPSASGGRTSTDTQY
TRBV19,11,ASSTGGTYEQY
TRBV5-6,14,ASSMGTGSGNSPLH
TRBV28,13,ASSYPLSAGYGYT
TRBV6-5,12,ASSLREGPYEQY
TRBV10-3,13,AISPSLAGFHEQY
TRBV19,13,AAIGAGAGANVLT
TRBV15,12,ATSRPTAPYEQY
TRBV7-2,12,ASSLFLAEETQY
TRBV2,15,ASSVGAPHSGANVLT